This TCR beta chain was documented in a study of memory CD8 T cells in hepatitis C reinfection (dated by TCRdb to the late 2010s). A note on the overall study: Among the donors, three cleared two back-to-back HCV infections on their own, whereas two got rid of a primary infection but ended up chronically infected after reinfection. An HCV reinfection was defined as a positive HCV RNA test that came after two negative tests taken at least 60 days apart. Pre-reinfection samples were taken from 55 to 20 weeks before reinfection was detected. The TCR beta repertoire of virus-specific CD8 T cells was tracked longitudinally in five donors across an HCV reinfection episode. Four to six reinfection cases with stored pre-reinfection samples were identified between the late 2000s and the early 2010s. Participants who had resolved a prior HCV infection were followed every 3 months in the reinfection study.

Library creation used the immunoSEQ multiplex PCR assay. Genomic DNA was extracted from the sorted cells, and the TCR beta V, D and J regions were sequenced using the automated high-throughput method of Adaptive Biotechnologies. A two-step, bias-controlled multiplex PCR was used to amplify the CDR3 regions. Amplified TCR beta libraries were sequenced on an Illumina instrument. Per the source publication's procedure: Demultiplexed reads were processed to lower amplification and sequencing bias, and the IMGT database was used to assign CDR3 sequences to gene families. ImmunoSEQ software version 2.0 was used to analyze the repertoire data. Clonotype lists were filtered to remove out-of-frame sequences and sequences containing stop codons in the CDR3. Clonotypes with a frequency below 0.01% were excluded because such clonotypes corresponded to less than one cell. Richness was computed as observed richness divided by input cell number, and evenness as Shannon entropy divided by log observed richness. To measure repertoire diversity and how similar the repertoire was between time points, Simpson diversity and Morisita-Horn overlap indices were applied. Clonotypes were sorted into dominant (>1%), sub-dominant (0.5-0.99%), low abundance (0.1-0.49%) or lowest abundance (<0.1%) groups. For the germline index, total nucleotide additions were subtracted from total CDR3 length, and that difference was then divided by total CDR3 length. TCRdb obtained this table from immuneACCESS and retained in-frame rearrangements with V and J assigned. These tables miss some clones; where compared with another copy, unresolved V genes account for less than half of the shortfall, and the remainder is unexplained. V and J calls plus clone size are reproduced from that table; the DNA served to infer D and trimming. This sample comprises 45,000 to 55,000 clones, roughly 91% of them detected only once. The ten biggest clones cover more than 0.8% of the sample.

Notes on this clone: The clone's antigen remains unknown. Base qualities are missing; no much larger clone stands one base away.

Sample time point, as interpreted from the label and publication: pre-reinfection, 55 to 20 weeks before reinfection detection. TCR sequencing was performed on the sorted cells directly ex vivo, without any in vitro expansion beforehand. The donors, who were people who inject drugs, were enrolled in the Montreal Acute Hepatitis C Cohort Study (HEPCO) in Canada. As controls, total naive CD8 T cells, sorted as viable CD3+ CD8+ CD45RO-, were obtained from two donors at each of the three reinfection time points. Before sorting, cryopreserved peripheral blood mononuclear cells were thawed and CD8 T cells were purified from those thawed cells. CD8 T cells were enriched by negative selection with the MACS CD8+ T cell Isolation Kit. Cell sorting was done on a BD FACSAria II sorter with FACSDiva software, and data were analyzed with FlowJo. Reading the germline V gene gives CDR1 MGHRA and CDR2 YSYEKL. Trimming accounts for 1 base at V and 6 bases at J, while the number of junction bases matched to no gene is 3. From the cysteine up to the phenylalanine, the CDR3 has a length of 14 residues. Only the CDR3 region is kept as DNA, spanning 42 bases read in frame from base 1.

Broad study findings and their caveats: Because only five or six donors were included, definitive conclusions about public clonotypes linked to secondary clearance were beyond the reach of the study.

This clonotype originated in a man between 18 and 35 years old with hepatitis C virus infection. Sequenced input: naive CD8+ T cells sorted from blood. What the cell subset or site label conveys for this sample: total naive CD8+CD45RO- T cells. This sequence uses TRBV4-1 and TRBJ2-4; the junction holds 7 bases that match TRBD2. The CDR3 region: CASSQGEGINIQYF. The DNA sequence is as follows: TGCGCCAGCAGCCAAGGGGAGGGGATAAACATTCAGTACTTC.